There are a few counts of the clone carrying this T cell receptor (beta chain). Its antigen remains unidentified. Methods used by the authors: Out-of-frame sequences were removed, leaving 2 million to 2.5 million distinct TCRbeta sequences. This table comes from immunoSEQ multiplex PCR, and its TCRdb copy is limited to in-frame clones, with some not included. That table furnishes V, J and clone size, whereas the DNA furnished D and trimming. The sample holds more than 35,000 clones, around three quarters seen once. These data come from a study of memory CD4+ T cells and cytomegalovirus serostatus. Study context: Donors were healthy Belgian adults, fewer than ten CMV seropositive and under 30 seronegative.

The study's findings and limits: The CMV-associated TCR signature appears largely within the CD4+ memory repertoire.

The CDR3 consists of 14 residues. V lost 0 bases and J 6 bases, leaving 9 bases between the germline ends. In germline, CDR1 is SGHKS, CDR2 YYEKEE (reference sequence). The sort gate was single viable CD3+CD4+CD8-CD45RO+ cells for memory CD4+ T cells. Serostatus was set by detecting CMV pp150, pp28, p38, p52 IgG. The TCR comes from an adult in good health and CMV-seropositive. The sequencing input was memory CD4+ T cells from blood. V usage is TRBV5-5 and J usage is TRBJ1-4, with D possibly being TRBD1 (5 bases). CDR3 coding DNA: TGTGCCAGCAGCTTGGGAGGGGTGGATGAAAAACTGTTTTTT. This encodes CASSLGGVDEKLFF.